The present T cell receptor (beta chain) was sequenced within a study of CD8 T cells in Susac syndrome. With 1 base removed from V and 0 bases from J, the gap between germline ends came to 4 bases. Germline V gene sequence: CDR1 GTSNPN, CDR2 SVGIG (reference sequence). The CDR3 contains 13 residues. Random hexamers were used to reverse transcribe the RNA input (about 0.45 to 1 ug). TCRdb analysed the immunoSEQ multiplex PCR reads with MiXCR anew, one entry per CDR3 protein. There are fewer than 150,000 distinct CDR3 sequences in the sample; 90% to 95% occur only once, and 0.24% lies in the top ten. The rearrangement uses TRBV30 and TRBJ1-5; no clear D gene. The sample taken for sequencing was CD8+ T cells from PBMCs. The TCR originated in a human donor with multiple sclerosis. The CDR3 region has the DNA TGTGCCTGGAGTGGGGATAGCAATCAGCCCCAGCATTTT. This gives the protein CAWSGDSNQPQHF.